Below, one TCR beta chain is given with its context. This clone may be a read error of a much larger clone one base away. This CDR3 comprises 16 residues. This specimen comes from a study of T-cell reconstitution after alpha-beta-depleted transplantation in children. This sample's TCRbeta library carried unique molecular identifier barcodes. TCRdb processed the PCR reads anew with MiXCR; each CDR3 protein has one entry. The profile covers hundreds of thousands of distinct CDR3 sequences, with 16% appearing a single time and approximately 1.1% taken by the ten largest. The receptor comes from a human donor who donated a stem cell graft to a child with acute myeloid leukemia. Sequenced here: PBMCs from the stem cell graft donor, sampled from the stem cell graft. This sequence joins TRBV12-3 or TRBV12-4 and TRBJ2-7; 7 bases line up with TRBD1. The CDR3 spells CASSSGTVRTSDEQYF. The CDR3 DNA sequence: TGTGCCAGCAGTTCCGGGACAGTGAGAACCTCCGACGAGCAGTACTTC.